This TCR beta chain was recorded in a study of OX40 agonist ivuxolimab in advanced cancers. Findings and caveats of the study: In the 0.1 to 3.0 mg/kg range, CD4+ and CD8+ blood T cells had expanded clonally by week 6.

Concerning this clone: Its antigen is unknown.

Data came from immunoSEQ multiplex PCR; TCRdb stores just in-frame clones and leaves some out. The sample holds about 70,000 clones, 65% to 90% seen once. Germline values: CDR1 SGHRS, CDR2 YFSETQ. The germline V and J ends were trimmed by 4 bases and 5 bases, with 8 bases remaining between them. This CDR3 region has 12 residues. Sequencing was performed on CD4+ or CD8+ T cells sorted from blood, taken in a trial of the OX40 agonist ivuxolimab. The receptor was derived from an adult with an advanced solid tumor such as melanoma, head and neck, liver or kidney cancer. The V gene is TRBV5-1, the J gene TRBJ2-3; TRBD2 is a possible D gene (5 bases). The CDR3 DNA reads as TGCGCCAGCAGCCCCGGACTAGATACGCAGTATTTT. This translates into CASSPGLDTQYF. The variable domain in full, with the rest retrieved from reference TRBV5-1 and TRBJ2-3, is KAGVTQTPRYLIKTRGQQVTLSCSPISGHRSVSWYQQTPGQGLQFLFEYFSETQRNKGNFPGRFSGRQFSNSRSEMNVSTLELGDSALYLCASSPGLDTQYFGPGTRLTVL.